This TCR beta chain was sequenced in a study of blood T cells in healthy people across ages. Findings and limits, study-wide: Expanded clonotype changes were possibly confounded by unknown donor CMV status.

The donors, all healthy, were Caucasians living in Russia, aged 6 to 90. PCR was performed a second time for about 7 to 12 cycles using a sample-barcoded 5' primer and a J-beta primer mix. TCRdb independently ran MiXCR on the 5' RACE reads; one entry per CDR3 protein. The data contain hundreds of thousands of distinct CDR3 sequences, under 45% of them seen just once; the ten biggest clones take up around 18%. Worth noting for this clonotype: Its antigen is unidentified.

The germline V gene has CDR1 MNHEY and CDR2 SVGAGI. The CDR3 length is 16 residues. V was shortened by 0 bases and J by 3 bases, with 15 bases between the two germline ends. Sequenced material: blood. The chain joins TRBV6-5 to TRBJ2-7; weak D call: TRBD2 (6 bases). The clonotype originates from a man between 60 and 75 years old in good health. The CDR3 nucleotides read TGTGCCAGCAGTTACTCGCGGAGGGGCGCCTACTACGAGCAGTACTTC. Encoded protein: CASSYSRRGAYYEQYF.